This T cell receptor beta chain was found in a study of OX40 agonist ivuxolimab in advanced cancers. The wider study: With ivuxolimab, an agonistic anti-OX40 (CD134) antibody, patients were treated. Treatment received earlier with anti-PD-1, anti-PD-L1 or anti-CTLA-4 agents was allowed, and around 36% had some. Study-wide results and limits: Dosing at 0.1 to 3.0 mg/kg was accompanied by clonal expansion of CD4+ and CD8+ blood T cells by week 6. No antigen was identified for the clonally expanded peripheral T cells.

Here immunoSEQ multiplex PCR was the method, and the copy in TCRdb shows in-frame clones only, minus some. The top ten clones hold 5.5% to 8% of a sample with some 77,000 clones, more than 75% of them seen once. A remark on this clone: Its antigen is still unknown.

The CDR3 loop spans 16 amino acids. V lost 2 bases, J lost 3 bases, and 5 bases stayed unmatched. Germline V gene lookup returns CDR1 SGHRS and CDR2 YFSETQ. The rearrangement links TRBV5-1 to TRBJ2-6; 7 bases are shared with TRBD1. The clonotype originates from an adult with an advanced solid tumor such as melanoma, head and neck, liver or kidney cancer. This sample comprised CD4+ or CD8+ T cells sorted from blood, obtained in a trial of the OX40 agonist ivuxolimab. The CDR3 bases are TGCGCCAGCAGCTTAGACGACAGGGTTGGGGCCAACGTCCTGACTTTC. Translation gives CASSLDDRVGANVLTF.